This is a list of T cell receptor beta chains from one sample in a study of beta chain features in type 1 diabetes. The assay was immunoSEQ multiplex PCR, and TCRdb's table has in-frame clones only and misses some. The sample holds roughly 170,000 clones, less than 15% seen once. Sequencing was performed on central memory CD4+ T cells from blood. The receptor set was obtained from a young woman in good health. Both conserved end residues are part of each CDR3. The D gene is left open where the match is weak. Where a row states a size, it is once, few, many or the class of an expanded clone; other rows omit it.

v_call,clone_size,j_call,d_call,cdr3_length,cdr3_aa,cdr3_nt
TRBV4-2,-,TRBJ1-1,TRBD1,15,CASSQEGQGARKAFF,TGTGCCAGCAGCCAAGAGGGACAGGGGGCTCGGAAGGCTTTCTTT
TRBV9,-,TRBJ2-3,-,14,CASSLGHHTDTQYF,TGTGCCAGCAGCCTTGGACACCACACAGATACGCAGTATTTT
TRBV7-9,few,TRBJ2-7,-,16,CASSDPPPGTSHEQYF,TGTGCCAGCAGCGACCCACCACCGGGGACTTCCCACGAGCAGTACTTC
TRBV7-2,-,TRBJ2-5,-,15,CASSLRLVGKETQYF,TGTGCCAGCAGCTTGCGACTAGTAGGGAAAGAGACCCAGTACTTC
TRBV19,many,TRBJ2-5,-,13,CASSKAERETQYF,TGTGCCAGTAGTAAAGCGGAACGGGAGACCCAGTACTTC
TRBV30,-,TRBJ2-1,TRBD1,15,CAWSVDRGRYNEQFF,TGTGCCTGGAGTGTAGACAGGGGCCGCTACAATGAGCAGTTCTTC
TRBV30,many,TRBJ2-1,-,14,CAEGGLAGGHEQFF,TGTGCCGAAGGGGGACTAGCAGGGGGCCATGAGCAGTTCTTC
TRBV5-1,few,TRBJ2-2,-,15,CASSAGTSRTGELFF,TGCGCCAGCAGCGCCGGGACAAGCCGAACCGGGGAGCTGTTTTTT
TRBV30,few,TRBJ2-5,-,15,CAWTPDRGFQETQYF,TGTGCCTGGACCCCGGATCGGGGGTTCCAAGAGACCCAGTACTTC
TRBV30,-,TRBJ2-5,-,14,CAWSKGDLQETQYF,TGTGCCTGGAGTAAGGGGGACCTACAAGAGACCCAGTACTTC
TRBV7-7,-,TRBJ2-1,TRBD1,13,CASSANRGDEQFF,TGTGCTAGCAGCGCGAACAGGGGCGATGAGCAGTTCTTC
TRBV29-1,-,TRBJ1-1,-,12,CSVEDRETEAFF,TGCAGCGTTGAAGATAGAGAGACTGAAGCTTTCTTT
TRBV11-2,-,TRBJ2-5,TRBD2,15,CASSHSAGAGETQYF,TGTGCCAGCAGCCACTCAGCGGGAGCAGGGGAGACCCAGTACTTC
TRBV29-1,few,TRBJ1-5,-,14,CSVSDSGSNQPQHF,TGCAGCGTCTCAGACAGCGGGAGCAATCAGCCCCAGCATTTT
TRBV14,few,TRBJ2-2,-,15,CASSQDMIDTGELFF,TGTGCCAGCAGCCAAGATATGATAGACACCGGGGAGCTGTTTTTT
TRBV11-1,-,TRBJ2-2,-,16,CASSYSGTGNTGELFF,TGTGCCAGCAGCTACTCCGGGACTGGGAACACCGGGGAGCTGTTTTTT
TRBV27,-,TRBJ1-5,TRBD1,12,CASRTGNQPQHF,TGTGCCAGCAGGACAGGGAATCAGCCCCAGCATTTT
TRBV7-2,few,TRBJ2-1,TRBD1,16,CASSISTGFPGIEQFF,TGTGCCAGCAGCATATCGACAGGGTTTCCTGGGATCGAGCAGTTCTTC
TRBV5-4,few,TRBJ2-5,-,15,CASSLTGISTETQYF,TGTGCCAGCAGCTTGACAGGGATTAGCACGGAGACCCAGTACTTC
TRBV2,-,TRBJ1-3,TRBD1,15,CASRLDRYRGNTIYF,TGTGCCAGCAGGTTGGACAGGTATCGAGGAAACACCATATATTTT
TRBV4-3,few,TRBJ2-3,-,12,CASSQAESAQYF,TGCGCCAGCAGCCAAGCGGAGAGTGCGCAGTATTTT
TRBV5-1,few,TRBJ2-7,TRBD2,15,CASSSLAGSSYEQYF,TGCGCCAGCAGCTCACTAGCGGGGAGCTCCTACGAGCAGTACTTC
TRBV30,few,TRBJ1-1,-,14,CAWSIQGITTEAFF,TGTGCCTGGAGTATCCAGGGTATAACCACTGAAGCTTTCTTT
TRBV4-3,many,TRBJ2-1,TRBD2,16,CASSGRTSGRGGEQFF,TGCGCCAGCAGCGGACGGACTAGCGGGAGGGGCGGTGAGCAGTTCTTC
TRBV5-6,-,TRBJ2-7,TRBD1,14,CASSAPQGWGEQYF,TGTGCCAGCAGCGCACCACAGGGGTGGGGCGAGCAGTACTTC
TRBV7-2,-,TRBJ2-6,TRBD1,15,CARGGQTSGANVLTF,TGTGCCCGTGGGGGACAGACCTCTGGGGCCAACGTCCTGACTTTC
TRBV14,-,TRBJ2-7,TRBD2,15,CASSRDSTSGYEQYF,TGTGCCAGCAGCCGAGACAGTACTAGCGGCTACGAGCAGTACTTC
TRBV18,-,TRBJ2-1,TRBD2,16,CASSPLLAGSYNEQFF,TGTGCCAGCTCACCACTCCTAGCGGGATCATACAATGAGCAGTTCTTC
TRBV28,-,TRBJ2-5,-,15,CASSLYRAGAVTQYF,TGTGCCAGCAGTTTATATCGGGCAGGGGCTGTGACCCAGTACTTC
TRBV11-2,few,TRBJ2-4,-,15,CASSLGGLGGDIQYF,TGTGCCAGCAGCTTAGGAGGGCTAGGGGGGGACATTCAGTACTTC
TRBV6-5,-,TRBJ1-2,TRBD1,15,CASSPSDRGFYGYTF,TGTGCCAGCAGCCCCTCGGACAGGGGGTTTTATGGCTACACCTTC
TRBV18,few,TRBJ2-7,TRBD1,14,CASSGDRLKNEQYF,TGTGCCAGCTCAGGGGACAGGTTGAAAAACGAGCAGTACTTC
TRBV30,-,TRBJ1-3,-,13,CAWSAGSRNTIYF,TGTGCCTGGAGTGCAGGGTCCCGGAACACCATATATTTT
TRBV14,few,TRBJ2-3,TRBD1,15,CASSPRQGLGDTQYF,TGTGCCAGCAGCCCTCGACAGGGTCTAGGGGATACGCAGTATTTT
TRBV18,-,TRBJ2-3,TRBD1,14,CASSPDRDPDTQYF,TGTGCCAGCTCACCGGACAGGGACCCAGATACGCAGTATTTT
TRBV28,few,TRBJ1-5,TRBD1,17,CASSRLRQGGGNQPQHF,TGTGCCAGCAGTAGACTCCGACAGGGCGGGGGCAATCAGCCCCAGCATTTT
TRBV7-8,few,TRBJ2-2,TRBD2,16,CASSTQLAGGPGELFF,TGTGCCAGCAGCACCCAACTAGCGGGAGGGCCCGGGGAGCTGTTTTTT
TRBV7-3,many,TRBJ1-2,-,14,CASSPLDSSYGYTF,TGTGCCAGCAGCCCTTTGGACTCAAGCTATGGCTACACCTTC
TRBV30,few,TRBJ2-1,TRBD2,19,CAWSVLASGRFHSYNEQFF,TGTGCCTGGAGTGTACTTGCTAGCGGACGTTTTCACTCCTACAATGAGCAGTTCTTC
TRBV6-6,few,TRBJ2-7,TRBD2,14,CASSPGVAGESQYF,TGTGCCAGCAGCCCCGGGGTAGCGGGAGAATCGCAGTACTTC
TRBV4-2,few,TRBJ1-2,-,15,CASSQDLRGSDGYTF,TGTGCCAGCAGCCAAGATCTGAGGGGGAGCGATGGCTACACCTTC
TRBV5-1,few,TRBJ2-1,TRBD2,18,CASSSGLAGPVGYNEQFF,TGCGCCAGCAGCTCCGGACTAGCGGGACCCGTAGGCTACAATGAGCAGTTCTTC